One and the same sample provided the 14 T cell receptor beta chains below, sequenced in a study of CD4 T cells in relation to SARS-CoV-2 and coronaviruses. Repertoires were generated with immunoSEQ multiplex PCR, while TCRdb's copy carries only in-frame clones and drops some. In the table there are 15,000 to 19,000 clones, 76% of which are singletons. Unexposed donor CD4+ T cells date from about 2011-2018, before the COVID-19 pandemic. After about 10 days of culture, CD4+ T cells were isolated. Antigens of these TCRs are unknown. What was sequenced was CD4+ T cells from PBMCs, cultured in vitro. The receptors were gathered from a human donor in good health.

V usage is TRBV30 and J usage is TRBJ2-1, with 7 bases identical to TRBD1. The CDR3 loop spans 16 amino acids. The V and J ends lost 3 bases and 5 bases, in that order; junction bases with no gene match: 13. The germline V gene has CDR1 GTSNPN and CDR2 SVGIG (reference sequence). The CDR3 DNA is TGTGCCTGGAGCTTGGGTTGGGGACAGAGAAACAATGAGCAGTTCTTC. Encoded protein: CAWSLGWGQRNNEQFF.

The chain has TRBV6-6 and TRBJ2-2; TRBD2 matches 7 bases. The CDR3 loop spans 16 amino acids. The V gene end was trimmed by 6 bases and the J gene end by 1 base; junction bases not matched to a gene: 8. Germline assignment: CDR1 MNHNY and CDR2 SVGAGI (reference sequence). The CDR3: CASRPARGGNTGELFF. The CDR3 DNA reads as TGTGCCAGCAGACCGGCCCGCGGGGGGAACACCGGGGAGCTGTTTTTT.

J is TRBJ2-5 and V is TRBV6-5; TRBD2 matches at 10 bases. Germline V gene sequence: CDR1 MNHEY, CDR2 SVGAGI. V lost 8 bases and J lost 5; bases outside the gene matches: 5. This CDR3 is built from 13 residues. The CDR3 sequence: CASLAGVGETQYF. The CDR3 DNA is TGTGCCAGCCTAGCGGGAGTCGGGGAGACCCAGTACTTC.

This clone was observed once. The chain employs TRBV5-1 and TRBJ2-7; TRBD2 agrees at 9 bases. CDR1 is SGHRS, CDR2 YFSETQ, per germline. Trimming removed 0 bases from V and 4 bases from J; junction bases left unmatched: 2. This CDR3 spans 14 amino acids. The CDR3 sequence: CASSLDAGGYEQYF. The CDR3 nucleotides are TGCGCCAGCAGCTTGGATGCGGGAGGGTACGAGCAGTACTTC.

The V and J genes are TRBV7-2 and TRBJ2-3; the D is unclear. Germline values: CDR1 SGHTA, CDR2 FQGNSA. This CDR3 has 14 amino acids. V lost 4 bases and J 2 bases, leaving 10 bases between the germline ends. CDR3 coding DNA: TGTGCCAGCAGCTCCGGTTCGACCACAGATACGCAGTATTTT. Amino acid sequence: CASSSGSTTDTQYF.

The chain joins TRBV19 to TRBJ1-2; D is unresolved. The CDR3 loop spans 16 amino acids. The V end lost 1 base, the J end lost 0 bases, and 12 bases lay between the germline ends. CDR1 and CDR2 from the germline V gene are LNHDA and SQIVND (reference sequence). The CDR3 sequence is CASSIGLGGTNYGYTF. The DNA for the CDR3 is TGTGCCAGTAGTATAGGTTTGGGTGGCACTAACTATGGCTACACCTTC.

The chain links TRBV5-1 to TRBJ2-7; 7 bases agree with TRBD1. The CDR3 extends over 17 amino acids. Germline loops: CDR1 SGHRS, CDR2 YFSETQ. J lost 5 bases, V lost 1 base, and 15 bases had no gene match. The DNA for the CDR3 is TGCGCCAGCAGCTTGTCAGGGTATACAGGGGTTCGGGACGAGCAGTACTTC. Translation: CASSLSGYTGVRDEQYF. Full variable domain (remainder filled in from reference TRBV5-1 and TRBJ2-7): KAGVTQTPRYLIKTRGQQVTLSCSPISGHRSVSWYQQTPGQGLQFLFEYFSETQRNKGNFPGRFSGRQFSNSRSEMNVSTLELGDSALYLCASSLSGYTGVRDEQYFGPGTRLTVT.

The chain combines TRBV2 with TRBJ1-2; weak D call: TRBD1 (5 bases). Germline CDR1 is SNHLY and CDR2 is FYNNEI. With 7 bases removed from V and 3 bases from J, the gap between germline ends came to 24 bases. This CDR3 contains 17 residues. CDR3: CASTERRRDRGDYGYTF. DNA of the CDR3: TGTGCCAGCACGGAGCGGCGGCGGGATAGAGGGGACTATGGCTACACCTTC.

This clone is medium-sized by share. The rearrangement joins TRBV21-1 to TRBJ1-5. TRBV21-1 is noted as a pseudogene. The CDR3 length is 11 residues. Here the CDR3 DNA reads TGTGCCAGACCGGGGCAGGGGCCCCAGCATTTT. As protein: CARPGQGPQHF.

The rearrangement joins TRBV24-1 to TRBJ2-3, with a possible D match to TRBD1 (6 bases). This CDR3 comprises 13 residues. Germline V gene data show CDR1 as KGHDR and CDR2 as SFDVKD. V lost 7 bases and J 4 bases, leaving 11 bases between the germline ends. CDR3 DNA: TGTGCCACCAGACAGGGTCTAGCAGATACGCAGTATTTT. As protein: CATRQGLADTQYF.

CDR3 loop: CASSMSGSSYNEQFF. The CDR3 region has the DNA TGTGCCAGTAGTATGAGCGGGAGCTCCTACAATGAGCAGTTCTTC. The V and J genes are TRBV19 and TRBJ2-1; 8 nucleotides match TRBD2. Germline CDR1 LNHDA, CDR2 SQIVND (reference sequence). The CDR3 totals 15 residues. Trimming cost V 3 bases and J 0 bases; bases outside gene matches: 1.

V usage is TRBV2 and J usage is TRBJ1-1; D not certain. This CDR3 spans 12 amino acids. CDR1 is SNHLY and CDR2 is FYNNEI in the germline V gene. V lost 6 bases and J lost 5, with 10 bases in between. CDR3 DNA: TGTGCCAGCAGCGACCTGGGGACTGAAGCTTTCTTT. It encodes CASSDLGTEAFF. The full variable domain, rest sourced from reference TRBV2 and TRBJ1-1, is EPEVTQTPSHQVTQMGQEVILRCVPISNHLYFYWYRQILGQKVEFLVSFYNNEISEKSEIFDDQFSVERPDGSNFTLKIRSTKLEDSAMYFCASSDLGTEAFFGQGTRLTVV.

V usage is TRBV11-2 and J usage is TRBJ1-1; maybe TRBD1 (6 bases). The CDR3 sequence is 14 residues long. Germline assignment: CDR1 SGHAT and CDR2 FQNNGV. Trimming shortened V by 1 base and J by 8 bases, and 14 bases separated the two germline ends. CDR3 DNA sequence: TGTGCCAGCAGCTTAGGGGGGGGCTGGGGAGAAGCTTTCTTT. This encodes CASSLGGGWGEAFF.

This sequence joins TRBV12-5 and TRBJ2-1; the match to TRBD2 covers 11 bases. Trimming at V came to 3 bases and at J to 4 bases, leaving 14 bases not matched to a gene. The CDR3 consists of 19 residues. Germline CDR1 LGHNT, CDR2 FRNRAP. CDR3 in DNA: TGTGCTAGTGGTTTTTTTTTAGCGGGAGGGCCCAAAGCGTACAATGAGCAGTTCTTC. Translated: CASGFFLAGGPKAYNEQFF. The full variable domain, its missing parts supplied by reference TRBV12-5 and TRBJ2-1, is DARVTQTPRHKVTEMGQEVTMRCQPILGHNTVFWYRQTMMQGLELLAYFRNRAPLDDSGMPKDRFSAEMPDATLATLKIQPSEPRDSAVYFCASGFFLAGGPKAYNEQFFGPGTRLTVL.